This T cell receptor (beta chain) was obtained from a study of shared clonotypes between healthy human individuals. The CDR3 contains 15 residues. Trimming shortened V by 2 bases and J by 5 bases, and 12 bases separated the two germline ends. Germline V gives CDR1 MNHEY, CDR2 SMNVEV (reference sequence). Study results and limitations: Naive subsets tended to show greater estimated richness than memory subsets. Sampling covered nothing but blood. Tissue TCR repertoires likely differ from those found in blood.

Turning to this clone: What it binds is not known.

Assay used: immunoSEQ multiplex PCR; TCRdb lists only in-frame clones, some missing. The repertoire has about 2.4 million clones, approximately 93% of them found once; the top ten carry 0.36%. Source material: naive CD4+ T cells from PBMCs. This sample's subset: CD45RA+ positively selected. This chain links TRBV27 with TRBJ1-4; D not resolved. The TCR originated in a man between 18 and 35 years old in good health. Some clones in this sample may be carry-over from other donors' samples. DNA of the CDR3: TGTGCCAGCAGTTTAGGCTCAGTTAACAATGAAAAACTGTTTTTT. This gives the protein CASSLGSVNNEKLFF.